The clone carrying this T cell receptor beta chain showed up just a few times. Its antigen is currently unknown. The germline V gene has CDR1 MNHNY and CDR2 SVGAGI (reference sequence). The CDR3 has 13 amino acids. V lost 6 bases, J lost 6 bases, and 13 bases lay in between. Both 60 Vbeta primers and 13 Jbeta primers went into the PCR. Data came from immunoSEQ multiplex PCR; TCRdb stores just in-frame clones and leaves some out. The sample lists approximately 51,000 clones, about 81% occurring once. These data come from a study of cytomegalovirus exposure and HLA in healthy donors. Overall study findings and caveats: Researchers reported that a few CMV-associated chains were confirmed in vitro as CMV antigen-specific.

The chain joins TRBV6-6 to TRBJ2-3; a possible D gene is TRBD1 (6 bases). The origin of this receptor is a boy aged 5-17 years in good health and CMV-seropositive. What was sequenced was PBMCs. The CDR3 bases are TGTGCCAGCAGGCTCCCAGGGGATGATACGCAGTATTTT. This translates into CASRLPGDDTQYF.